This is a list of T cell receptor beta chains from one sample in a study of human thymus T cells. Clones were sequenced by immunoSEQ multiplex PCR, and TCRdb holds only the in-frame ones, with some missing. The sample includes about 78,000 clones, around 96% of them seen just once. Sequenced material: thymus tissue. The source of these receptors is a boy in the first two years of life with a congenital heart defect but otherwise immunologically healthy. Both conserved end residues are part of each CDR3. D genes are given only for firm matches. Rows may omit the clone size; those that give it use once, few, many or a size class.

j_gene: TRBJ1-2; d_gene: -; v_gene: TRBV12-5; abundance: -; CDR3nt: TGTGCTAGTGGATCCCCAACAGGGCCCTATGGCTACACCTTC; CDR3aa: CASGSPTGPYGYTF
j_gene: TRBJ2-3; d_gene: -; v_gene: TRBV27; abundance: -; CDR3nt: TGTGCCAGCAGTTTTCTAATGCTTGGTTACACCGTTCGACTAGATACGCAGTATTTT; CDR3aa: CASSFLMLGYTVRLDTQYF
j_gene: TRBJ2-2; d_gene: TRBD1; v_gene: TRBV7-9; abundance: once; CDR3nt: TGTGCCAGCAGCTCACGCGAACGGGACAGGGCGTGCACCGGGGAGCTGTTTTTT; CDR3aa: CASSSRERDRACTGELFF
j_gene: TRBJ2-7; d_gene: -; v_gene: TRBV27; abundance: -; CDR3nt: TGTGCCAGCAGTTTCCATAGGGGGCAGGAGGGAAGGTCCTACGAGCAGTACTTC; CDR3aa: CASSFHRGQEGRSYEQYF
j_gene: TRBJ2-5; d_gene: -; v_gene: TRBV7-4; abundance: -; CDR3nt: TGTGCCAGCAGCCTCAGGGAAGAGACCCAGTACTTC; CDR3aa: CASSLREETQYF
j_gene: TRBJ1-2; d_gene: TRBD1; v_gene: TRBV6-1; abundance: few; CDR3nt: TGTGCCAGCAGGACAGGGGACTACACCTTC; CDR3aa: CASRTGDYTF
j_gene: TRBJ2-7; d_gene: TRBD1; v_gene: TRBV5-1; abundance: -; CDR3nt: TGCGCCAGCAGCTTGTCCGGACAGGGTCCCCACGAGCAGTACTTC; CDR3aa: CASSLSGQGPHEQYF
j_gene: TRBJ1-2; d_gene: -; v_gene: TRBV27; abundance: -; CDR3nt: TGTGCCAGCAGTTTAGGGCAGGGAGGGGGTGGCTACACCTTC; CDR3aa: CASSLGQGGGGYTF
j_gene: TRBJ1-1; d_gene: -; v_gene: TRBV7-9; abundance: -; CDR3nt: TGTGCCAGCAGCTTTCAAGAGGCTTTCTTT; CDR3aa: CASSFQEAFF
j_gene: TRBJ2-1; d_gene: -; v_gene: TRBV5-1; abundance: -; CDR3nt: TGCGCCAGCAGCTACGGAAGCTCCTACAATGAGCAGTTCTTC; CDR3aa: CASSYGSSYNEQFF
j_gene: TRBJ2-1; d_gene: -; v_gene: TRBV5-1; abundance: -; CDR3nt: TGCGCCAGCAGCCAACTTAATGAGCAGTTCTTC; CDR3aa: CASSQLNEQFF
j_gene: TRBJ1-1; d_gene: -; v_gene: TRBV27; abundance: -; CDR3nt: TGTGCCAGCATTCCGCCCTCTAACGGGAGGGCCACGAACACTGAAGCTTTCTTT; CDR3aa: CASIPPSNGRATNTEAFF
j_gene: TRBJ2-4; d_gene: -; v_gene: TRBV28; abundance: -; CDR3nt: TGTGCCAGCAGTCGTCAGGAGACCAAAAACATTCAGTACTTC; CDR3aa: CASSRQETKNIQYF
j_gene: TRBJ1-4; d_gene: TRBD1; v_gene: TRBV19; abundance: -; CDR3nt: TGTGCCAGTAGTACCAGGACAGGCGGAGGGCTTACTAATGAAAAACTGTTTTTT; CDR3aa: CASSTRTGGGLTNEKLFF
j_gene: TRBJ2-3; d_gene: -; v_gene: TRBV5-6; abundance: -; CDR3nt: TGTGCCAGCAGCTTTAGTAGCGGTCACACAGATACGCAGTATTTT; CDR3aa: CASSFSSGHTDTQYF
j_gene: TRBJ2-3; d_gene: -; v_gene: TRBV14; abundance: -; CDR3nt: TGTGCCAGCAGCACCCTGGATCGCACAGATACGCAGTATTTT; CDR3aa: CASSTLDRTDTQYF
j_gene: TRBJ2-5; d_gene: TRBD2; v_gene: TRBV29-1; abundance: once; CDR3nt: TGCAGCGTCCGACTAGCGTTAGTTCAAGAGACCCAGTACTTC; CDR3aa: CSVRLALVQETQYF
j_gene: TRBJ1-1; d_gene: -; v_gene: TRBV19; abundance: -; CDR3nt: TGTGCCAGTAGTCTAAAGGCGGAGGGCTGGGGCATGAACACTGAAGCTTTCTTT; CDR3aa: CASSLKAEGWGMNTEAFF
j_gene: TRBJ1-1; d_gene: -; v_gene: TRBV4-1; abundance: -; CDR3nt: TGCGCCAGCAGCCCTTTAGGGTCCGGACTACTGAACACTGAAGCTTTCTTT; CDR3aa: CASSPLGSGLLNTEAFF
j_gene: TRBJ1-2; d_gene: TRBD1; v_gene: TRBV30; abundance: -; CDR3nt: TGTGCCTGGACCTTACCAATATGGACAGGGGGTAACTATGGCTACACCTTC; CDR3aa: CAWTLPIWTGGNYGYTF
j_gene: TRBJ2-3; d_gene: TRBD2; v_gene: TRBV11-2; abundance: -; CDR3nt: TGTGCCAGCAGCTTAAGTCGACTAGCGGGAGATGCGGCAGATACGCAGTATTTT; CDR3aa: CASSLSRLAGDAADTQYF
j_gene: TRBJ1-6; d_gene: -; v_gene: TRBV25-1; abundance: -; CDR3nt: TGTGCCAGCAGTGAATCGATTGCGGGTCATAATTCACCCCTCCACTTT; CDR3aa: CASSESIAGHNSPLHF
j_gene: TRBJ1-5; d_gene: TRBD1; v_gene: TRBV28; abundance: once; CDR3nt: TGTGCCAGCAGCCATCGACAGGGGGAGAGCAATCAGCCCCAGCATTTT; CDR3aa: CASSHRQGESNQPQHF
j_gene: TRBJ1-5; d_gene: -; v_gene: TRBV10-2; abundance: -; CDR3nt: TGCGCCAGCAGTGAGGCAGGGAAAAGGTTCCGTAAACAGCCCCAGCATTTT; CDR3aa: CASSEAGKRFRKQPQHF
j_gene: TRBJ2-7; d_gene: -; v_gene: TRBV2; abundance: -; CDR3nt: TGTGCCAGCAGTGAAGCGTCCCGGAGCTCCTACGAGCAGTACTTC; CDR3aa: CASSEASRSSYEQYF
j_gene: TRBJ1-2; d_gene: TRBD1; v_gene: TRBV19; abundance: -; CDR3nt: TGTGCCAGTAGTAGATCGACAGGGGGCCTCCTGGCCTATGGCTACACCTTC; CDR3aa: CASSRSTGGLLAYGYTF
j_gene: TRBJ2-5; d_gene: -; v_gene: TRBV6-1; abundance: -; CDR3nt: TGTGCCAGCAGAACTACGGTCACCGAGGGTAAGACCCAGTACTTC; CDR3aa: CASRTTVTEGKTQYF
j_gene: TRBJ1-2; d_gene: TRBD1; v_gene: TRBV30; abundance: once; CDR3nt: TGTGCCTGGAGTCCAATACCGGGACAGGGGACATATGGCTACACCTTC; CDR3aa: CAWSPIPGQGTYGYTF
j_gene: TRBJ2-7; d_gene: TRBD2; v_gene: TRBV13; abundance: -; CDR3nt: TGTGCCAGCAGTCCCCTCGGAGGACTAGCGGATTTCTCCTACGAGCAGTACTTC; CDR3aa: CASSPLGGLADFSYEQYF
j_gene: TRBJ2-1; d_gene: -; v_gene: TRBV28; abundance: -; CDR3nt: TGTGCCAGCAGTCCCGCCCTAGCGCCCAATGAGCAGTTCTTC; CDR3aa: CASSPALAPNEQFF
j_gene: TRBJ2-7; d_gene: -; v_gene: TRBV4-1; abundance: once; CDR3nt: TGCGCCAGCAGCCGAAAGAGCATGTCCCGACTCTCCTACGAGCAGTACTTC; CDR3aa: CASSRKSMSRLSYEQYF
j_gene: TRBJ2-3; d_gene: -; v_gene: TRBV7-2; abundance: -; CDR3nt: TGTGCCAGCAGTAGGGACATTTGGACAGATACGCAGTATTTT; CDR3aa: CASSRDIWTDTQYF
j_gene: TRBJ1-6; d_gene: -; v_gene: TRBV19; abundance: -; CDR3nt: TGTGCCAGTAGTATAAGGGATGGGCAGTCCAAGGGTGGTTCACCCCTCCACTTT; CDR3aa: CASSIRDGQSKGGSPLHF
j_gene: TRBJ2-1; d_gene: TRBD2; v_gene: TRBV12-5; abundance: -; CDR3nt: TGTGCTAGTGGTTTAGCGGGGGACGAAAACAATGAGCAGTTCTTC; CDR3aa: CASGLAGDENNEQFF
j_gene: TRBJ2-1; d_gene: TRBD1; v_gene: TRBV19; abundance: -; CDR3nt: TGTGCCAGTAGTACTGGGCCTCCCGGGACAGGGGGCCCCAATGAGCAGTTCTTC; CDR3aa: CASSTGPPGTGGPNEQFF
j_gene: TRBJ1-3; d_gene: -; v_gene: TRBV5-1; abundance: -; CDR3nt: TGCGCCAGCAGCTTATCCGACGCTGGAAACACCATATATTTT; CDR3aa: CASSLSDAGNTIYF
j_gene: TRBJ1-1; d_gene: -; v_gene: TRBV18; abundance: once; CDR3nt: TGTGCCAGCTCACCATCCCTGGGGGGAGGGGACACTGAAGCTTTCTTT; CDR3aa: CASSPSLGGGDTEAFF
j_gene: TRBJ2-7; d_gene: -; v_gene: TRBV11-3; abundance: -; CDR3nt: TGTGCCAGCAGCTTAGAGGCCTCCGGCGGCTCCTACGAGCAGTACTTC; CDR3aa: CASSLEASGGSYEQYF
j_gene: TRBJ2-3; d_gene: -; v_gene: TRBV9; abundance: -; CDR3nt: TGTGCCAGCAGCGTAGGGGAATGGGTGGCAGATACGCAGTATTTT; CDR3aa: CASSVGEWVADTQYF
j_gene: TRBJ1-1; d_gene: -; v_gene: TRBV9; abundance: -; CDR3nt: TGTGCCAGCAGCGTCTCAGGGCGTACTGAAGCTTTCTTT; CDR3aa: CASSVSGRTEAFF
j_gene: TRBJ1-2; d_gene: -; v_gene: TRBV7-9; abundance: -; CDR3nt: TGTGCCAGCAGCTTAGACTTTTTTCCCCTATTTCGCCGGGGCTACACCTTC; CDR3aa: CASSLDFFPLFRRGYTF
j_gene: TRBJ1-1; d_gene: -; v_gene: TRBV10-3; abundance: -; CDR3nt: TGTGCCATCAGTGACCACGGGAGGCCCATGAACACTGAAGCTTTCTTT; CDR3aa: CAISDHGRPMNTEAFF
j_gene: TRBJ1-5; d_gene: -; v_gene: TRBV6-1; abundance: -; CDR3nt: TGTGCCACCCACTCACAGCCCCAGCATTTT; CDR3aa: CATHSQPQHF
j_gene: TRBJ2-1; d_gene: -; v_gene: TRBV15; abundance: -; CDR3nt: TGTGCCACCAGCAGAGATCACCTACCCTGGGACAATGAGCAGTTCTTC; CDR3aa: CATSRDHLPWDNEQFF
j_gene: TRBJ1-2; d_gene: TRBD1; v_gene: TRBV11-2; abundance: -; CDR3nt: TGTGCCAGCAGCCCGAGACAGGGCGTTGAATATGGCTACACCTTC; CDR3aa: CASSPRQGVEYGYTF
j_gene: TRBJ2-7; d_gene: TRBD1; v_gene: TRBV4-1; abundance: -; CDR3nt: TGCGCCAGCAGCCCCCGGCCCGGGACAGGGGGCGTAGGTCCCTACGAGCAGTACTTC; CDR3aa: CASSPRPGTGGVGPYEQYF
j_gene: TRBJ2-1; d_gene: -; v_gene: TRBV9; abundance: -; CDR3nt: TGTGCCAGCAGCTCGGCACAAGCTGGCGCACTGAGGAATGAGCAGTTCTTC; CDR3aa: CASSSAQAGALRNEQFF
j_gene: TRBJ2-1; d_gene: TRBD2; v_gene: TRBV4-2; abundance: -; CDR3nt: TGTGCCAGCAGCCAAGAGCTAGCGGGGGTATCCTACAATGAGCAGTTCTTC; CDR3aa: CASSQELAGVSYNEQFF
j_gene: TRBJ2-5; d_gene: -; v_gene: TRBV21-1; abundance: -; CDR3nt: TGTGCCAGCAGCAAATTAGTCGACCTCGGCGAGACCCAGTACTTC; CDR3aa: CASSKLVDLGETQYF
j_gene: TRBJ2-1; d_gene: TRBD1; v_gene: TRBV19; abundance: -; CDR3nt: TGTGCCAGTAGGGCAACAGGGGGAAGAATGGGGAACAATGAGCAGTTCTTC; CDR3aa: CASRATGGRMGNNEQFF
j_gene: TRBJ1-2; d_gene: -; v_gene: TRBV9; abundance: few; CDR3nt: TGTGCCAGCAGCTTCTACAGGACTTATGGCTACACCTTC; CDR3aa: CASSFYRTYGYTF